One and the same sample provided the 20 T cell receptor beta chains below, sequenced in a study of T-cell memory formation after mild COVID-19. Via MiXCR, TCRdb re-called the 5' RACE reads, giving one row per CDR3 protein. The sample comprises 250,000 to 400,000 distinct CDR3 sequences, 13% to 15% of which are singletons, and around 20% rests with the top ten. Sequenced input: PBMCs or a T cell subset sorted from them (not recorded which). All receptors come from a man aged 18 to 29 who had mild COVID-19 (a few samples of this study predate the infection). Cell type and time point are not known.

This clonotype was seen a handful of times. The V call is TRBV12-3 or TRBV12-4, the J call TRBJ2-7, with 9 positions matching TRBD1. V lost 1 base and J lost 4; bases outside the gene matches: 8. The CDR3 sequence is 16 residues long. CDR3 sequence reads: CASSLVGTGIPYEQYF. The CDR3 bases are TGTGCCAGCAGTTTAGTAGGGACAGGGATCCCTTACGAGCAGTACTTC.

This clonotype was picked up many times. The chain combines TRBV6-5 with TRBJ2-7; 10 bases agree with TRBD1. Trimming at V came to 2 bases and at J to 5 bases, leaving 6 bases not matched to a gene. Germline lookup yields CDR1 MNHEY and CDR2 SVGAGI. The CDR3 runs 15 residues. CDR3 sequence reads: CASSYTPGQGHEQYF. CDR3 sequence (DNA): TGTGCCAGCAGTTACACCCCGGGACAGGGGCACGAGCAGTACTTC.

CDR3 coding DNA: TGTGCCAGCAGCTTAGCAGGGAGCCACAATGAGCAGTTCTTC. Amino acids: CASSLAGSHNEQFF. The rearrangement joins TRBV7-9 to TRBJ2-1, with TRBD2 as a possible D gene (5 bases). Germline CDR1 and CDR2: SEHNR and FQNEAQ (reference sequence). Trimming removed 0 bases from V and 5 bases from J, with 8 bases in between. The CDR3 totals 14 residues.

The sample holds a few counts of this clonotype. This chain links TRBV6-5 with TRBJ1-1; D gene uncertain. Germline V gives CDR1 MNHEY, CDR2 SVGAGI. The V gene lost 0 bases and the J gene lost 0 bases, with 8 bases spanning the gap. The CDR3 loop spans 15 amino acids. The CDR3 DNA sequence: TGTGCCAGCAGTTACTCCCTCCCACTGAACACTGAAGCTTTCTTT. This translates into CASSYSLPLNTEAFF.

The rearrangement links TRBV20-1 to TRBJ2-5; unclear D gene. The V end lost 3 bases, the J end lost 5 bases, and 10 bases lay between the germline ends. This CDR3 contains 12 residues. From germline, CDR1 is DFQATT and CDR2 SNEGSKA (reference sequence). The CDR3 loop is CSASLVGETQYF. For the CDR3, the DNA is TGCAGTGCTAGCCTCGTTGGGGAGACCCAGTACTTC.

V gene TRBV20-1 combines with J gene TRBJ2-5, with D possibly TRBD1 on 5 matching bases. The CDR3 is 15 residues long. V lost 0 bases, J lost 4 bases, and 15 bases lay in between. From germline, CDR1 is DFQATT and CDR2 SNEGSKA (reference sequence). The CDR3 DNA sequence: TGCAGTGCTAGAGATCCGGAGACAGACGGAGAGACCCAGTACTTC. It codes for CSARDPETDGETQYF.

The gene calls are TRBV4-3 and TRBJ2-1; no definite D call. V lost 2 bases, J lost 15 bases, and 20 bases lay in between. Germline V lookup: CDR1 LGHNA, CDR2 YSLEER. CDR3 length: 14 residues. The CDR3 spells CASSQWLAYRVPFF. CDR3 sequence (DNA): TGCGCCAGCAGCCAATGGTTGGCCTATCGGGTTCCGTTCTTC.

This clonotype was recorded many times. The chain couples TRBV4-3 to TRBJ2-3; 9 bases fit TRBD2. The CDR3 has 13 residues. The V gene end was trimmed by 2 bases and the J gene end by 6 bases; junction bases not matched to a gene: 0. CDR1 is LGHNA, CDR2 YSLEER, per germline. The DNA of the CDR3 is TGCGCCAGCAGCCAAACTAGCGGGGATACGCAGTATTTT. Translating gives CASSQTSGDTQYF.

In the case of this clonotype: At one boundary the junction diverges from the germline segment, which might be a read error. The rearrangement links TRBV7-7 to TRBJ2-5; tentatively, D is TRBD1 (5 bases). CDR3 size: 13 residues. CDR1 and CDR2 (germline): SSHAT, FNYEAQ (reference sequence). As DNA, the CDR3 is TGTGCTAGCAGCTTGGGCAGGGTTGAGACCCAGTACTTC. As protein: CASSLGRVETQYF. The entire variable domain, with the rest obtained from reference TRBV7-7 and TRBJ2-5, is as follows: GAGVSQSPRYKVTKRGQDVTLRCDPISSHATLYWYQQALGQGPEFLTYFNYEAQPDKSGLPSDRFSAERPEGSISTLTIQRTEQRDSAMYRCASSLGRVETQYFGPGTRLLVL.

This clonotype was seen a handful of times. The chain carries TRBV20-1 and TRBJ2-3; weak D call: TRBD2 (5 bases). From germline, CDR1 is DFQATT and CDR2 SNEGSKA (reference sequence). V lost 6 bases and J 2 bases, leaving 6 bases between the germline ends. The CDR3 covers 11 residues. In DNA, the CDR3 is TGCAGTGCAGCGGCCACAGATACGCAGTATTTT. Translation gives CSAAATDTQYF.

The rearrangement joins TRBV6-5 to TRBJ1-2; 7 bases agree with TRBD1. CDR3 length: 13 residues. Trimming removed 6 bases from V and 7 bases from J; junction bases left unmatched: 8. Germline loops: CDR1 MNHEY, CDR2 SVGAGI. The CDR3 spells CASRERTGSGYTF. Here the CDR3 DNA reads TGTGCCAGCAGGGAGCGGACAGGATCTGGCTACACCTTC.

There are a few counts of this clonotype. The chain has TRBV7-2 and TRBJ2-1, with 8 positions matching TRBD1. The CDR3 is 14 residues long. Trimming at V came to 7 bases and at J to 10 bases, leaving 12 bases not matched to a gene. Germline V CDR1 and CDR2: SGHTA, FQGNSA. CDR3 sequence reads: CASKSPGQGFEQFF. Written as DNA, the CDR3 is TGTGCCAGCAAATCACCCGGACAGGGCTTCGAGCAGTTCTTC.

The chain links TRBV29-1 to TRBJ2-1, with unresolved D. Per germline, CDR1 SQVTM and CDR2 ANQGSEA. Trimming pared 0 bases from V and 5 bases from J, leaving 8 bases between. CDR3 size: 13 residues. Here the CDR3 DNA reads TGCAGCGTTGAAGAGCCCAATGACAATGAGCAGTTCTTC. Protein product: CSVEEPNDNEQFF.

CDR3 in DNA: TGTGCCAGCTCACCACGGCGGTCGGGAGAGACCCAGTACTTC. Protein product: CASSPRRSGETQYF. The chain recombines TRBV18 with TRBJ2-5; the D is unclear. CDR3 size: 14 residues. Germline-derived CDR1 and CDR2 are KGHSH and LQKENI. V gave up 1 base and J gave up 4 bases, with 10 bases separating them.

The sample holds a few counts of this clonotype. This chain uses TRBV5-1 with TRBJ2-3, with 7 bases that match TRBD1. The germline V gene encodes CDR1 SGHRS and CDR2 YFSETQ. The ends lost 7 bases at V and 4 bases at J; junction bases unmatched: 12. The CDR3 runs to 15 residues. The CDR3, as DNA: TGCGCCAGCTTCCCTAGACAGGGTATCGCAGATACGCAGTATTTT. Translated, it gives CASFPRQGIADTQYF.

V usage is TRBV6-4 and J usage is TRBJ1-2; 12 bases agree with TRBD1. The germline V gene encodes CDR1 MRHNA and CDR2 SNTAGT. This CDR3 has 16 residues. Trimming at V came to 0 bases and at J to 8 bases, leaving 7 bases not matched to a gene. The CDR3 sequence: CASSDSPGQGADGYTF. The CDR3 bases are TGTGCCAGCAGTGACTCCCCGGGACAGGGGGCGGACGGCTACACCTTC.

The V gene is TRBV9, the J gene TRBJ1-2, with TRBD1 matching 7 bases. Germline assignment: CDR1 SGDLS and CDR2 YYNGEE. V trimming: 0 bases; J trimming: 8 bases; junction bases outside the gene matches: 4. CDR3 length equals 13 residues. The DNA of the CDR3 is TGTGCCAGCAGCGTAGCAGGGGGGCTAGGCTACACCTTC. Translated, it gives CASSVAGGLGYTF.

The chain combines TRBV11-1 with TRBJ2-5, with D perhaps assigned TRBD1 or TRBD2 (6 bases each). Germline CDR1 is SGHAT and CDR2 is FQDESV (reference sequence). CDR3 size: 15 residues. The germline V and J ends were trimmed by 3 bases and 2 bases, with 13 bases remaining between them. The chain's CDR3 is CASSFTGAAQETQYF. In DNA form, the CDR3 reads TGTGCCAGCAGCTTTACGGGGGCCGCTCAAGAGACCCAGTACTTC.

This chain uses TRBV4-1 with TRBJ1-3; D not resolved. Trimming shortened V by 0 bases and J by 1 base, and 7 bases separated the two germline ends. The CDR3 is 15 amino acids. Germline loops: CDR1 MGHRA, CDR2 YSYEKL. For the CDR3, the DNA is TGCGCCAGCAGCCAAGAACCAGGATCTGGAAACACCATATATTTT. Translation: CASSQEPGSGNTIYF.

Only a few counts were recorded for this clonotype. This sequence joins TRBV7-3 and TRBJ2-5; either TRBD1 or TRBD2 may supply D (5 bases each). The V and J ends lost 0 bases and 5 bases respectively, with 7 bases between them. From germline, CDR1 is SGHTA and CDR2 FQGTGA. CDR3 length: 13 amino acids. The CDR3 DNA follows: TGTGCCAGCAGCTTAACTAGGGACGAGACCCAGTACTTC. Amino acids: CASSLTRDETQYF.